The source of this T cell receptor beta chain is a study of OX40 agonist ivuxolimab in advanced cancers. Study in general: Previous treatment with anti-PD-1, anti-PD-L1 or anti-CTLA-4 therapy was allowed; 40% had received some.

Points from the study as a whole: CD8+ T cells showed, on average, more clonal expansion than CD4+ cells. Among the lowest levels of clonal expansion were found in partial responders at 0.1-3.0 mg/kg.

About this clone itself: Its target is not known.

Clones were sequenced by immunoSEQ multiplex PCR, and TCRdb holds only the in-frame ones, with some missing. The profile shows approximately 28,000 clones, more than 85% of them singletons. The CDR3 totals 15 residues. V dropped 1 base and J dropped 5; count of bases not matched to a gene: 7. Germline lookup yields CDR1 MNHEY and CDR2 SMNVEV (reference sequence). The sequence came from an adult with an advanced solid tumor such as melanoma, head and neck, liver or kidney cancer. This rearrangement joins TRBV27 to TRBJ2-5, with 7 bases fitting TRBD1. The sequencing used CD4+ or CD8+ T cells sorted from blood, collected in a trial of the OX40 agonist ivuxolimab. The CDR3 DNA sequence: TGTGCCAGCAGTTTATGGCAGGGGGTTGTCGAGACCCAGTACTTC. It is translated as CASSLWQGVVETQYF.